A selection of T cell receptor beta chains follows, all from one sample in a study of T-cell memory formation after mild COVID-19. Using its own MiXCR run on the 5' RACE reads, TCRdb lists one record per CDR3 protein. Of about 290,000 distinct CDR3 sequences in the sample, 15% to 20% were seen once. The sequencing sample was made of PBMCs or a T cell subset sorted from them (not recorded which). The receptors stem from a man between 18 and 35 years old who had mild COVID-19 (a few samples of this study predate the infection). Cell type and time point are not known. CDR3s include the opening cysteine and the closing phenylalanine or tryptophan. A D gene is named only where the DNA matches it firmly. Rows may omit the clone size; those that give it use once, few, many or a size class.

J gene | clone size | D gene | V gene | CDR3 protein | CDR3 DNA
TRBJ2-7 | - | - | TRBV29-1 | CSPTRDSLRGLHEQYF | TGCAGCCCCACCCGGGACTCACTAAGGGGACTCCACGAGCAGTACTTC
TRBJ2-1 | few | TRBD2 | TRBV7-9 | CASSSRQGGSYNEQFF | TGTGCCAGCAGCTCGAGGCAGGGAGGGTCCTACAATGAGCAGTTCTTC
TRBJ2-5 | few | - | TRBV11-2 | CASSLSTRKFQETQYF | TGTGCCAGCAGCTTAAGTACCAGAAAATTTCAAGAGACCCAGTACTTC
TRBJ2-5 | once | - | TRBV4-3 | CASSQEVGSLGGGPQYF | TGCGCCAGCAGCCAAGAGGTCGGCAGCCTCGGTGGAGGGCCCCAGTACTTC
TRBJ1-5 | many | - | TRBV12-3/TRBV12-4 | CASSSGSLYQPQHF | TGTGCCAGCAGCTCGGGATCTCTTTATCAGCCCCAGCATTTT
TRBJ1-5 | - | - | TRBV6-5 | CASSYDSTHQPQHF | TGTGCCAGCAGTTACGACAGTACACATCAGCCCCAGCATTTT
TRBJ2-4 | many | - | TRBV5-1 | CASSPIRSFKNIQYF | TGCGCCAGCAGCCCCATTAGGTCGTTTAAAAACATTCAGTACTTC
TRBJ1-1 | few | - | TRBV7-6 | CASSARGLNTEAFF | TGTGCCAGCAGCGCCCGGGGGCTGAACACTGAAGCTTTCTTT
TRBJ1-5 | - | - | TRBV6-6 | CASSYLYNQPQHF | TGTGCCAGCAGTTACCTATACAATCAGCCCCAGCATTTT
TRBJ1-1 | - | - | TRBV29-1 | CSVGSGTEAFF | TGCAGCGTTGGATCGGGGACTGAAGCTTTCTTT
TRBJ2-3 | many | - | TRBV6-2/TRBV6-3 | CASSSPVGGFTDTQYF | TGTGCCAGCAGCTCCCCCGTGGGGGGCTTCACAGATACGCAGTATTTT
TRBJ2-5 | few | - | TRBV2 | CASARRAETQYF | TGTGCCAGCGCCAGAAGGGCAGAGACCCAGTACTTC
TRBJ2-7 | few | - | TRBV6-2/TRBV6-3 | CASSYRVAAGSHEQYF | TGTGCCAGCAGTTACCGGGTGGCGGCAGGGTCACACGAGCAGTACTTC
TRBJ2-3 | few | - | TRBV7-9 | CASSLGGRGTDTQYF | TGTGCCAGCAGCTTAGGAGGGCGCGGGACAGATACGCAGTATTTT
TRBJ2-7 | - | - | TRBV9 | CASSVTTGPNEQYF | TGTGCCAGCAGCGTTACAACAGGTCCTAACGAGCAGTACTTC
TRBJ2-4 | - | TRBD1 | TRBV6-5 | CASSKQGTGAKNIQYF | TGTGCCAGCAGCAAACAGGGGACGGGAGCCAAAAACATTCAGTACTTC
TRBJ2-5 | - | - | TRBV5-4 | CASSTPTEHAQETQYF | TGTGCCAGCAGCACCCCGACAGAACACGCTCAAGAGACCCAGTACTTC
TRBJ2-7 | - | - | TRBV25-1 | CASSEYKAAKGHEQYF | TGTGCCAGCAGTGAATATAAGGCAGCCAAAGGCCACGAGCAGTACTTC
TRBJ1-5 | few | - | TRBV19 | CASSIVVSSKTQHF | TGTGCCAGTAGTATAGTTGTCAGCTCCAAGACCCAGCATTTT
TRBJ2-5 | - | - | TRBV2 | CASSVSPAETQYF | TGTGCCAGCAGCGTATCCCCCGCAGAGACCCAGTACTTC
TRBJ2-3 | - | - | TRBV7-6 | CASSPQPSDTQYF | TGTGCCAGCAGCCCCCAACCCTCAGATACGCAGTATTTT
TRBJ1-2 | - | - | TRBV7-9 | CASSPRARENGYTF | TGTGCCAGCAGCCCCAGGGCACGGGAAAACGGCTACACCTTC
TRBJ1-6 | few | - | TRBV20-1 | CSARDPDISPLHF | TGCAGTGCTAGAGACCCGGACATATCACCCCTCCACTTT
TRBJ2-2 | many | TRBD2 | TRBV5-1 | CASLPSGGAVGTGELFF | TGCGCCAGCTTACCTAGCGGGGGGGCCGTCGGCACCGGGGAGCTGTTTTTT
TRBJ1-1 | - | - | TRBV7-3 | CASSREGDTEAFF | TGTGCCAGCAGTCGTGAGGGGGACACTGAAGCTTTCTTT
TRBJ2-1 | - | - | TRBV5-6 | CASSSGLSKKFF | TGTGCCAGCAGCTCGGGACTTTCTAAAAAGTTCTTC
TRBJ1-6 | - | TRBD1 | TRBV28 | CASSPPAGQGLSDSPLHF | TGTGCCAGCAGCCCTCCGGCAGGACAGGGGCTTAGCGACTCACCCCTCCACTTT
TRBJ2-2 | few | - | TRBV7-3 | CASSSVPNTGELFF | TGTGCCAGCAGCTCTGTCCCTAACACCGGGGAGCTGTTTTTT
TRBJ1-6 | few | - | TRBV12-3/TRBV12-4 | CASSLDSQDSPLHF | TGTGCCAGCAGTCTGGACAGCCAGGATTCACCCCTCCACTTT
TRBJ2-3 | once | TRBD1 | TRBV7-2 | CASSHNRGPGTDTQYF | TGTGCCAGCAGCCACAACAGGGGGCCCGGCACAGATACGCAGTATTTT
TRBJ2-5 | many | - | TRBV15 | CATSRGQKETQYF | TGTGCCACCAGCAGAGGACAGAAAGAGACCCAGTACTTC
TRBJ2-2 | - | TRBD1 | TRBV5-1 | CASSLTGTANTGELFF | TGCGCCAGCAGCTTGACTGGGACAGCGAACACCGGGGAGCTGTTTTTT
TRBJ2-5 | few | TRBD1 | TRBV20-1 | CSARPRRRTGPLGETQYF | TGCAGTGCTAGACCCCGGAGAAGGACAGGCCCCTTGGGAGAGACCCAGTACTTC